The 2 T cell receptor beta chains in this list originate from one sample, sequenced in a study of control samples from healthy donors and cancer patients. The data were produced by immunoSEQ multiplex PCR, yet TCRdb's version contains in-frame clones alone and is incomplete. The sample has 230,000 or so clones, 90% to 95% seen once. What was sequenced was blood. These receptors were obtained from a man in his fifties in good health.

The CDR3 spells CAWRGLAGGTDTQYF. The CDR3 DNA reads as TGTGCCTGGAGGGGACTAGCGGGGGGCACAGATACGCAGTATTTT. The chain recombines TRBV30 with TRBJ2-3, with 14 bases fitting TRBD2. The V gene's germline CDR1 is GTSNPN and CDR2 SVGIG (reference sequence). The CDR3 is 15 amino acids. With V trimmed by 3 bases and J by 1 base, 0 bases remained unmatched.

The chain couples TRBV10-3 to TRBJ1-1, with 7 bases lining up with TRBD1. V shed 7 bases, J shed 5 bases, and the junction held 19 bases outside the gene matches. The CDR3 is 17 amino acids. Germline values: CDR1 ENHRY, CDR2 SYGVKD. The CDR3 is CAIKPPDSLTGRTEAFF. The CDR3 DNA sequence: TGTGCCATCAAACCCCCCGACTCTTTGACAGGGAGAACTGAAGCTTTCTTT.